Listed below are T cell receptor beta chains from one sample, sequenced in a study of beta chain features in type 1 diabetes. Libraries were prepared by immunoSEQ multiplex PCR; TCRdb keeps only in-frame clonotypes and omits some of them. Among around 430,000 clones listed, roughly 31% were seen once. The sample taken for sequencing was naive CD4+ T cells from blood. The source is a man between 18 and 29 years old in good health. CDR3s include the opening cysteine and the closing phenylalanine or tryptophan.

j_call | cdr3_length | v_call | cdr3_aa
TRBJ1-5 | 15 | TRBV5-1 | CASSPGTENNQPQHF
TRBJ1-2 | 15 | TRBV27 | CASTSTGRGDYGYTF
TRBJ2-1 | 15 | TRBV28 | CASNQLAGGRNEQFF
TRBJ2-1 | 16 | TRBV28 | CASSLQVSGRNNEQFF
TRBJ2-7 | 11 | TRBV29-1 | CSAQGEYEQYF
TRBJ1-1 | 15 | TRBV6-5 | CASSSPGLKNTEAFF
TRBJ1-4 | 13 | TRBV9 | CASSVRFNEKLFF
TRBJ2-5 | 13 | TRBV5-1 | CASSPDNQETQYF
TRBJ2-1 | 15 | TRBV18 | CASSRGGSGYNEQFF
TRBJ2-3 | 13 | TRBV6-5 | CASNGGATDTQYF
TRBJ1-1 | 14 | TRBV29-1 | CSALTGGAGTEAFF
TRBJ1-1 | 14 | TRBV29-1 | CSVERQFVNTEAFF
TRBJ2-1 | 14 | TRBV12-5 | CASGLGTAYNEQFF
TRBJ2-5 | 15 | TRBV14 | CASSQPGLGLETQYF
TRBJ1-2 | 10 | TRBV29-1 | CSVLFNGYTF
TRBJ2-1 | 14 | TRBV18 | CASSPSAPYNEQFF
TRBJ2-3 | 14 | TRBV6-1 | CASRWTRYTDTQYF
TRBJ2-3 | 14 | TRBV5-6 | CASSAGSRWYTQYF
TRBJ2-3 | 13 | TRBV5-1 | CASSKTGLDTQYF
TRBJ2-1 | 17 | TRBV28 | CASSLSLAGGPDNEQFF
TRBJ1-1 | 12 | TRBV30 | CAWSVRNTEAFF
TRBJ2-5 | 13 | TRBV30 | CAAGRRTQETQYF
TRBJ1-1 | 12 | TRBV2 | CASRGDFRKAFF
- | 14 | TRBV30 | CAWSVGGSSYEQYF
TRBJ2-5 | 13 | TRBV7-2 | CASTGTAQETQYF
TRBJ2-1 | 14 | TRBV30 | CAWSRVAGRNEQFF
TRBJ1-2 | 13 | TRBV7-3 | CASSSDGGYGYTF
TRBJ2-7 | 16 | TRBV5-4 | CASSLPSGSPEDEQYF
TRBJ2-5 | 13 | TRBV9 | CASSLSSQETQYF
TRBJ2-1 | 16 | TRBV1 | CTSSPKGLAGGNEQFF
TRBJ2-2 | 14 | TRBV5-5 | CASSSPGRPGELFF
TRBJ2-3 | 15 | TRBV5-4 | CASSLVLAGGDTQYF
TRBJ2-7 | 13 | TRBV12-5 | CASGTDSSYEQYF
TRBJ1-2 | 14 | TRBV29-1 | CSVVSGQSRYGYTF
TRBJ2-4 | 15 | TRBV7-2 | CASSRTALTKNIQYF
TRBJ2-3 | 15 | TRBV4-1 | CASSPVGHGTDTQYF
TRBJ2-1 | 13 | TRBV10-3 | CAIRDTSSNEQFF
TRBJ2-5 | 12 | TRBV7-6 | CASSSGGETQYF
TRBJ1-2 | 11 | TRBV30 | CAWSKGYGYTF
TRBJ2-1 | 12 | TRBV7-9 | CASSLLVNEQFF
TRBJ1-5 | 14 | TRBV2 | CASREQGSNQPQHF
TRBJ2-1 | 13 | TRBV27 | CASSLSRTGVQFF
TRBJ2-1 | 17 | TRBV15 | CATSRWTSGRSRNEQFF
TRBJ2-3 | 17 | TRBV7-2 | CASSLVGLAGYTDTQYF
TRBJ1-4 | 13 | TRBV6-1 | CALGTASNEKLFF
TRBJ2-3 | 14 | TRBV5-1 | CASRPSLRTDTQYF
TRBJ2-3 | 16 | TRBV15 | CATSRNSGTSKDTQYF
TRBJ2-1 | 12 | TRBV28 | CASSFRGFGQFF
TRBJ2-5 | 15 | TRBV9 | CASSVGQGTQETQYF
TRBJ2-2 | 15 | TRBV18 | CASSPLVGGGGELFF
TRBJ2-7 | 14 | TRBV14 | CASSPTGNGYEQYF
TRBJ1-1 | 13 | TRBV5-1 | CASSPGTDTEAFF
TRBJ2-2 | 14 | TRBV5-1 | CASSPAGNTGELFF
TRBJ2-1 | 12 | TRBV28 | CATSEGYNEQFF